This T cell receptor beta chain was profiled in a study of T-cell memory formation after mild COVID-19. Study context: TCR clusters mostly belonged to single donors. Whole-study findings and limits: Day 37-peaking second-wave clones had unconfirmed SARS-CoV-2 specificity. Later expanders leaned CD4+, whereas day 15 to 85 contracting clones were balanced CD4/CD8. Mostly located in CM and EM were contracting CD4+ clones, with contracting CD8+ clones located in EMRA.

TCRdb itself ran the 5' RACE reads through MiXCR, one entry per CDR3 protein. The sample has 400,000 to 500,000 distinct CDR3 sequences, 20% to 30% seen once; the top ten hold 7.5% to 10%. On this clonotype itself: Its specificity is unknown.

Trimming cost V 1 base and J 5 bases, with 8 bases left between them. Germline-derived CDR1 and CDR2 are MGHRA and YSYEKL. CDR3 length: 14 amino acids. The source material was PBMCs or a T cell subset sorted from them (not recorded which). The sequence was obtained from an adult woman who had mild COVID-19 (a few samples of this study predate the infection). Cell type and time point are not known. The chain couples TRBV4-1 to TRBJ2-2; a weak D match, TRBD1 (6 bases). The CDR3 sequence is CASSQVGGTGELFF. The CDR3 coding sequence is TGCGCCAGCAGCCAAGTAGGGGGAACCGGGGAGCTGTTTTTT.